These 25 T cell receptor beta chains came from one sample sequenced in a study of cytomegalovirus exposure and HLA in healthy donors. The PCR employed 60 Vbeta primers together with 13 Jbeta primers. The table came from immunoSEQ multiplex PCR; TCRdb's copy has only in-frame clones and leaves some out. This sample carries about 110,000 clones, 81% of them seen once, and the ten largest clones take roughly 2%. The sequenced sample was PBMCs. Source of these receptors: a woman aged 25-40 years in good health and CMV-seronegative.

This clone was detected a few times. The chain combines TRBV18 with TRBJ2-7, with TRBD1 as a possible D gene (6 bases). The germline V and J ends were trimmed by 1 base and 6 bases, with 10 bases remaining between them. The germline gives CDR1 KGHSH, CDR2 LQKENI. This CDR3 is built from 13 residues. The CDR3 spells CASSPQTGSEQYF. The CDR3 region has the DNA TGTGCCAGCTCACCACAAACAGGGTCCGAGCAGTACTTC.

CDR3 DNA sequence: TGTGCCAGCAGTTTCGCCGCCGGGACAGGGGGGGAGACCCAGTACTTC. Protein sequence: CASSFAAGTGGETQYF. The V call is TRBV27, the J call TRBJ2-5; 11 nucleotides agree with TRBD1. The CDR3 consists of 16 residues. With 3 bases clipped from V and 5 bases from J, the junction kept 8 bases outside the gene matches. Germline V lookup: CDR1 MNHEY, CDR2 SMNVEV (reference sequence).

The gene calls are TRBV28 and TRBJ2-1, with a possible D match to TRBD1 (5 bases). The germline V gene encodes CDR1 MDHEN and CDR2 SYDVKM. The CDR3 has 15 residues. Between the trimmed V and J ends, which lost 7 bases and 0 bases, there was a span of 13 bases. The CDR3 DNA reads as TGTGCCAGCACTGAAAGGGGCTCCTCCTACAATGAGCAGTTCTTC. It specifies CASTERGSSYNEQFF.

The chain carries TRBV27 and TRBJ2-3; D not certain. Germline V gene data show CDR1 as MNHEY and CDR2 as SMNVEV (reference sequence). CDR3 length: 15 amino acids. V shed 0 bases and J shed 1 base, with 8 bases lying between them. Written as DNA, the CDR3 is TGTGCCAGCAGTTTATCCCTCCGGGGCACAGATACGCAGTATTTT. Its protein product is CASSLSLRGTDTQYF.

This clone was observed a handful of times. The chain combines TRBV29-1 with TRBJ2-3, with TRBD1 matching 7 bases. The V gene end was trimmed by 7 bases and the J gene end by 4 bases; junction bases not matched to a gene: 8. The CDR3 runs 13 residues. From germline, CDR1 is SQVTM and CDR2 ANQGSEA. CDR3: CSAEEQGSDTQYF. The CDR3 bases are TGCAGCGCAGAGGAACAGGGGTCAGATACGCAGTATTTT.

The chain combines TRBV6-1 with TRBJ2-3, with D perhaps matching TRBD1 (6 bases). With 7 bases removed from V and 5 bases from J, the gap between germline ends came to 10 bases. The V gene's germline CDR1 is MNHNS and CDR2 SASEGT. The CDR3 consists of 12 residues. CDR3 DNA: TGTGCCAGCAAAGAGGGGGAAGATACGCAGTATTTT. It translates to CASKEGEDTQYF.

This clone is judged medium-sized. The chain recombines TRBV7-3 with TRBJ2-3; 10 nucleotides agree with TRBD2. Germline V gives CDR1 SGHTA, CDR2 FQGTGA. The V segment lost 0 bases and the J segment 1 base; nucleotides outside the gene matches: 7. This CDR3 has 18 residues. In nucleotides, the CDR3 is TGTGCCAGCAGCTTAACTCTAGCTAGCGGGAGTGGCACAGATACGCAGTATTTT. Protein sequence: CASSLTLASGSGTDTQYF.

The chain joins TRBV19 to TRBJ2-4; the D gene is possibly TRBD2 (6 bases). The ends were cut back, 0 bases at V and 7 bases at J, with 10 bases in the middle. Germline V gives CDR1 LNHDA, CDR2 SQIVND (reference sequence). The CDR3 sequence is 14 residues long. The CDR3 here is CASSIESGRNIQYF. As DNA, the CDR3 is TGTGCCAGTAGTATAGAATCAGGGAGGAACATTCAGTACTTC.

The chain has TRBV27 and TRBJ2-2; 10 nucleotides agree with TRBD1. V gave up 5 bases and J gave up 4 bases; unmatched junction bases: 7. This CDR3 is 16 amino acids long. Germline CDR1 reads MNHEY; CDR2 reads SMNVEV (reference sequence). In DNA, the CDR3 is TGTGCCAGCAGTACTCCGACAGGGGGCGTCACCGGGGAGCTGTTTTTT. Translating gives CASSTPTGGVTGELFF.

The rearrangement uses TRBV5-4 and TRBJ2-2; 8 bases align to TRBD2. The CDR3 has 16 residues. Trimming at V came to 1 base and at J to 8 bases, leaving 10 bases not matched to a gene. Germline V gene data show CDR1 as SGHNT and CDR2 as YYREEE (reference sequence). The CDR3 protein is CASSLRGGRTGGELFF. DNA of the CDR3: TGTGCCAGCAGCTTGAGGGGCGGGAGGACCGGGGGGGAGCTGTTTTTT. Complete variable domain (other parts from reference TRBV5-4 and TRBJ2-2): ETGVTQSPTHLIKTRGQQVTLRCSSQSGHNTVSWYQQALGQGPQFIFQYYREEENGRGNFPPRFSGLQFPNYSSELNVNALELDDSALYLCASSLRGGRTGGELFFGEGSRLTVL.

This rearrangement joins TRBV25-1 to TRBJ2-3, with D unclear. Between the trimmed V and J ends, which lost 3 bases and 4 bases, there was a span of 8 bases. The CDR3 sequence is 13 residues long. Germline V gene data show CDR1 as MGHDK and CDR2 as SYGVNS. CDR3 bases: TGTGCCAGCAGTGAGAGAGGTTCAGATACGCAGTATTTT. Its translation is CASSERGSDTQYF. The full variable domain, its missing parts supplied by reference TRBV25-1 and TRBJ2-3, is EADIYQTPRYLVIGTGKKITLECSQTMGHDKMYWYQQDPGMELHLIHYSYGVNSTEKGDLSSESTVSRIRTEHFPLTLESARPSHTSQYLCASSERGSDTQYFGPGTRLTVL.

The J gene is TRBJ2-6, the V gene TRBV6-4; TRBD2 might be the D (6 bases). CDR1 and CDR2 (germline): MRHNA, SNTAGT. The CDR3 is 15 amino acids. V was cut by 4 bases and J by 2 bases, with 9 bases left in between. The CDR3 here is CASSAGGAGANVLTF. The CDR3 region has the DNA TGTGCCAGCAGTGCTGGAGGGGCTGGGGCCAACGTCCTGACTTTC.

The CDR3: CASLLGLAGGSYEQYF. CDR3 DNA: TGTGCCAGCCTCCTGGGGCTAGCGGGAGGGTCCTACGAGCAGTACTTC. The rearrangement uses TRBV2 and TRBJ2-7, with 12 bases that match TRBD2. The CDR3 consists of 16 residues. Germline V lookup: CDR1 SNHLY, CDR2 FYNNEI. V gave up 8 bases and J gave up 1 base; unmatched junction bases: 9.

The rearrangement joins TRBV20-1 to TRBJ2-7; D is uncertain. Germline loops: CDR1 DFQATT, CDR2 SNEGSKA (reference sequence). Trimming took off 6 bases at V and 6 bases at J, with 12 bases between the two ends. The CDR3 extends over 11 amino acids. CDR3: CSALLLSEQYF. CDR3 DNA: TGCAGTGCACTCCTGCTGAGCGAGCAGTACTTC.

The chain uses TRBV7-9 and TRBJ2-7; D is perhaps TRBD1 (6 bases). The CDR3 length is 15 residues. The V end lost 1 base, the J end lost 6 bases, and 16 bases lay between the germline ends. Germline values: CDR1 SEHNR, CDR2 FQNEAQ (reference sequence). CDR3 in DNA: TGTGCCAGCAGCTTAGACAGGGCGTTGTTGGGCGAGCAGTACTTC. Translating gives CASSLDRALLGEQYF. Full variable domain (rest looked up from reference TRBV7-9 and TRBJ2-7): DTGVSQNPRHKITKRGQNVTFRCDPISEHNRLYWYRQTLGQGPEFLTYFQNEAQLEKSRLLSDRFSAERPKGSFSTLEIQRTEQGDSAMYLCASSLDRALLGEQYFGPGTRLTVT.

This chain links TRBV5-1 with TRBJ2-7, with 9 bases aligning to TRBD2. Germline loops: CDR1 SGHRS, CDR2 YFSETQ. Trimming at V came to 0 bases and at J to 5 bases, leaving 6 bases not matched to a gene. The CDR3 totals 15 residues. CDR3 sequence: CASSLESAGGNEQYF. Here the CDR3 DNA reads TGCGCCAGCAGCTTGGAGTCCGCGGGAGGGAACGAGCAGTACTTC.

The chain recombines TRBV6-5 with TRBJ1-3; a weak D match, TRBD1 (6 bases). The CDR3 is made up of 14 amino acids. V was cut by 6 bases and J by 9 bases, with 18 bases left in between. Germline V gene sequence: CDR1 MNHEY, CDR2 SVGAGI. The CDR3 here is CASRKGVLGGTIYF. The CDR3 region has the DNA TGTGCCAGCAGGAAAGGGGTCTTAGGGGGCACCATATATTTT.

The chain is built from TRBV19 and TRBJ2-2; 9 bases align to TRBD2. Germline loops: CDR1 LNHDA, CDR2 SQIVND (reference sequence). The trim removed 7 bases at V and 5 bases at J, leaving 8 bases unmatched. This CDR3 region has 15 residues. The chain's CDR3 is CASTFSGSGTGELFF. The DNA for the CDR3 is TGTGCCAGTACCTTTAGCGGGAGCGGGACCGGGGAGCTGTTTTTT.

This clone was counted between two and nine times. This chain connects TRBV11-2 to TRBJ1-2, with D tentatively TRBD1 (6 bases). CDR1 is SGHAT and CDR2 is FQNNGV in the germline V gene. V lost 2 bases and J 7 bases, leaving 11 bases between the germline ends. The CDR3 spans 13 residues. For the CDR3, the DNA is TGTGCCAGCAGCTTACGACAGGCCGCTGGCTACACCTTC. This sequence encodes CASSLRQAAGYTF. The full variable domain, rest sourced from reference TRBV11-2 and TRBJ1-2, is EAGVAQSPRYKIIEKRQSVAFWCNPISGHATLYWYQQILGQGPKLLIQFQNNGVVDDSQLPKDRFSAERLKGVDSTLKIQPAKLEDSAVYLCASSLRQAAGYTFGSGTRLTVV.

CDR3: CSAGRQGAAFF. DNA for the CDR3: TGCAGCGCAGGGAGGCAGGGGGCCGCTTTCTTT. This chain connects TRBV29-1 to TRBJ1-1; 8 nucleotides agree with TRBD1. The CDR3 extends over 11 amino acids. The germline V gene encodes CDR1 SQVTM and CDR2 ANQGSEA. Trimming at V came to 7 bases and at J to 11 bases, leaving 9 bases not matched to a gene.

The chain combines TRBV10-2 with TRBJ1-1; D not certain. Trimming removed 3 bases at V and 0 bases at J, with 14 bases between. The CDR3 has 16 amino acids. Germline CDR1 reads WSHSY; CDR2 reads SAAADI. CDR3 in amino acids: CASSETPRTVNTEAFF. CDR3 nucleotide sequence: TGCGCCAGCAGTGAAACCCCAAGGACTGTGAACACTGAAGCTTTCTTT.

CDR3 in DNA: TGTGCCTGGGGGACTGATCAGCCCCAGCATTTT. Its translation is CAWGTDQPQHF. This chain uses TRBV30 with TRBJ1-5; perhaps TRBD1 as D (5 bases). Germline CDR1 is GTSNPN and CDR2 is SVGIG (reference sequence). CDR3 size: 11 residues. V was clipped by 5 bases and J by 5 bases, with 7 bases between them.

This clone was observed once. The gene calls are TRBV7-6 and TRBJ2-1; 14 bases match TRBD2. This CDR3 region has 14 residues. CDR1 and CDR2 from the germline V gene are SGHVS and FNYEAQ. Losses at the gene ends were 3 bases for V and 10 bases for J; bases not matched to a gene: 2. CDR3 in amino acids: CASSLGLAGDEQFF. In nucleotides, the CDR3 is TGTGCCAGCAGCTTGGGACTAGCGGGAGACGAGCAGTTCTTC.

The V and J genes are TRBV28 and TRBJ2-5; 9 bases are a match to TRBD1. With 3 bases clipped from V and 3 bases from J, the junction kept 5 bases outside the gene matches. The CDR3 sequence is 15 residues long. Germline assignment: CDR1 MDHEN and CDR2 SYDVKM. The CDR3 nucleotides are TGTGCCAGCAGTTTGTTAGGGACAGGGAAAGAGACCCAGTACTTC. It translates to CASSLLGTGKETQYF.

In this sample, this clone turned up a few times. This sequence joins TRBV27 and TRBJ2-7; 10 positions match TRBD2. The germline V gene has CDR1 MNHEY and CDR2 SMNVEV (reference sequence). Losses at the gene ends were 6 bases for V and 0 bases for J; bases not matched to a gene: 5. The CDR3 loop spans 15 amino acids. The CDR3 loop is CASRKREGHSYEQYF. The CDR3 nucleotides are TGTGCCAGCAGGAAGCGGGAGGGCCACTCCTACGAGCAGTACTTC.